The 26 T cell receptor beta chains reported below all come from one sample, sequenced in a study of OX40 agonist ivuxolimab in advanced cancers. Some clones are missing from TCRdb's copy, which holds only in-frame ones; the method was immunoSEQ multiplex PCR. Of tens of thousands of clones in the sample, approximately 84% were seen once. The starting material was CD4+ or CD8+ T cells sorted from blood, obtained in a trial of the OX40 agonist ivuxolimab. The source is an adult with an advanced solid tumor such as melanoma, head and neck, liver or kidney cancer.

The CDR3 coding sequence is TGTGCCAGCAGGCCCGACGACAGAAAAGGACCTGAAGCTTTCTTT. This gives the protein CASRPDDRKGPEAFF. The chain is built from TRBV6-6 and TRBJ1-1; TRBD1 might be the D (5 bases). The CDR3 extends over 15 amino acids. Per germline, CDR1 MNHNY and CDR2 SVGAGI (reference sequence). The germline V and J ends were trimmed by 6 bases and 6 bases, with 20 bases remaining between them.

This chain joins TRBV4-1 and TRBJ2-5; D gene uncertain. CDR1 MGHRA and CDR2 YSYEKL come from the germline V gene. V shed 4 bases and J shed 1 base, with 13 bases lying between them. The CDR3 has 15 amino acids. The CDR3 DNA reads TGCGCCAGCAGCCTTTTAGAGGAGCCCCAAGAGACCCAGTACTTC. It yields the protein CASSLLEEPQETQYF.

This chain connects TRBV4-2 to TRBJ2-2; maybe TRBD2 (6 bases). Germline-derived CDR1 and CDR2 are LGHNA and YNFKEQ. V lost 3 bases and J 7 bases, leaving 21 bases between the germline ends. There are 17 residues in the CDR3. The CDR3 protein is CASSQTIGSVYGGELFF. For the CDR3, the DNA is TGTGCCAGCAGCCAGACCATCGGGAGTGTTTATGGCGGGGAGCTGTTTTTT.

The rearrangement links TRBV6-1 to TRBJ1-1, with TRBD1 as a possible D gene (6 bases). The V gene's germline CDR1 is MNHNS and CDR2 SASEGT. Trimming left V 1 base short and J 9 bases short, with 12 bases between. The CDR3 totals 13 residues. CDR3: CASSEGRDNQAFF. The CDR3 DNA reads as TGTGCCAGCAGTGAAGGTCGGGACAACCAAGCTTTCTTT.

This rearrangement joins TRBV5-6 to TRBJ2-7; 11 nucleotides line up with TRBD2. J lost 4 bases, V lost 4 bases, and 4 bases had no gene match. The germline CDR1 and CDR2 sequences are SGHDT and YYEEEE. The length of the CDR3 is 14 residues. In DNA form, the CDR3 reads TGTGCCAGCAGCCCCGGGACTAGCGGTTACGAGCAGTACTTC. Translated: CASSPGTSGYEQYF.

In its sample, this clone was seen once. The rearrangement links TRBV28 to TRBJ1-2; D unclear. Trimming left V 6 bases short and J 4 bases short, with 3 bases between. Germline V gene sequence: CDR1 MDHEN, CDR2 SYDVKM. The CDR3 is 10 amino acids. As DNA, the CDR3 is TGTGCCAGCAGCAGCTATGGCTACACCTTC. Translated, it gives CASSSYGYTF.

CDR3 sequence (DNA): TGTGCCTGGACAGGGGGATCCAGAAACACCATATATTTT. It translates to CAWTGGSRNTIYF. The chain links TRBV30 to TRBJ1-3; 7 bases are a match to TRBD1. V dropped 4 bases and J dropped 5; count of bases not matched to a gene: 5. The CDR3 has 13 residues. The germline V gene has CDR1 GTSNPN and CDR2 SVGIG (reference sequence).

This clone was seen more than once but under ten times. The CDR3 sequence is CASSLLAGVYGYTF. As DNA, the CDR3 is TGTGCCAGCAGCTTACTAGCAGGGGTCTATGGCTACACCTTC. The chain carries TRBV7-8 and TRBJ1-2; the D gene is possibly TRBD1 (6 bases). The CDR3 runs 14 residues. The germline gives CDR1 SGHVS, CDR2 FQNEAQ. Between the trimmed V and J ends, which lost 2 bases and 4 bases, there was a span of 11 bases. The full variable domain, with the rest looked up from reference TRBV7-8 and TRBJ1-2, is GAGVSQSPRYKVAKRGQDVALRCDPISGHVSLFWYQQALGQGPEFLTYFQNEAQLDKSGLPSDRFFAERPEGSVSTLKIQRTQQEDSAVYLCASSLLAGVYGYTFGSGTRLTVV.

In its sample, this clone ranks as large. V usage is TRBV18 and J usage is TRBJ2-7, with D possibly matching TRBD1 (5 bases). The V end was cut by 6 bases, the J end by 2 bases, with 14 bases between. CDR1 is KGHSH and CDR2 is LQKENI in the germline V gene. The CDR3 spans 14 residues. The CDR3 DNA reads as TGTGCCAGCTCTCAAGGGGCGCAGACCTACGAGCAGTACTTC. Translating it yields CASSQGAQTYEQYF.

The rearrangement links TRBV11-3 to TRBJ2-5; 7 bases are a match to TRBD1. V lost 0 bases to trimming and J lost 5 bases; unmatched junction nucleotides: 6. The CDR3 is 15 residues long. Germline-derived CDR1 and CDR2 are SGHNT and YENEEA. CDR3 nucleotide sequence: TGTGCCAGCAGCTTAGACGGGACAGACAGGGAGACCCAGTACTTC. Translated: CASSLDGTDRETQYF.

The gene calls are TRBV27 and TRBJ1-1; D might be TRBD1 (6 bases). The CDR3 is made up of 14 amino acids. From germline, CDR1 is MNHEY and CDR2 SMNVEV (reference sequence). Deletions cut 2 bases from V and 2 bases from J, with 9 bases between. This CDR3 reads CASSLNRANTEAFF. The CDR3 DNA is TGTGCCAGCAGTTTAAACAGGGCAAACACTGAAGCTTTCTTT.

The chain is built from TRBV10-1 and TRBJ2-1; 9 positions agree with TRBD2. CDR3 size: 13 residues. CDR1 and CDR2 from the germline V gene are WNHNN and SYGVQD (reference sequence). J lost 10 bases, V lost 6 bases, and 7 bases had no gene match. Here the CDR3 reads CASRREGFGEQFF. The CDR3, as DNA: TGCGCCAGCAGGCGGGAGGGATTCGGCGAGCAGTTCTTC.

This clone was recorded once. The chain couples TRBV10-1 to TRBJ2-1; 7 bases are shared with TRBD2. The germline gives CDR1 WNHNN, CDR2 SYGVQD (reference sequence). J lost 3 bases, V lost 2 bases, and 4 bases had no gene match. This CDR3 is 15 amino acids long. The CDR3: CASSEAGADYNEQFF. CDR3 in DNA: TGCGCCAGCAGTGAGGCGGGAGCGGACTACAATGAGCAGTTCTTC.

As to this clone: Distinct nucleotide sequences in the sample also encode this CDR3. The chain links TRBV27 to TRBJ2-2, with D unclear. With 3 bases removed from V and 3 bases from J, the gap between germline ends came to 11 bases. This CDR3 comprises 15 residues. CDR1 and CDR2 from the germline V gene are MNHEY and SMNVEV (reference sequence). The CDR3 DNA reads as TGTGCCAGCAGTTTGGGTAGAGGTTACACCGGGGAGCTGTTTTTT. Translated, it gives CASSLGRGYTGELFF.

The chain uses TRBV7-7 and TRBJ2-2, with a possible D match to TRBD1 (5 bases). CDR1 and CDR2 from the germline V gene are SSHAT and FNYEAQ (reference sequence). Trimming pared 5 bases from V and 2 bases from J, leaving 12 bases between. This CDR3 contains 15 residues. CDR3 in DNA: TGTGCCAGCAGCCGTAGCAGGGCCAACACCGGGGAGCTGTTTTTT. Protein: CASSRSRANTGELFF.

Only one count was recorded for this clone. The V gene is TRBV30, the J gene TRBJ1-4; TRBD1 agrees at 7 bases. Per germline, CDR1 GTSNPN and CDR2 SVGIG (reference sequence). The CDR3 length is 15 residues. V shed 2 bases, J shed 2 bases, and the junction held 5 bases outside the gene matches. CDR3 DNA sequence: TGTGCCTGGAGTCTGCTGACAGGGACTAATGAAAAACTGTTTTTT. Encoded protein: CAWSLLTGTNEKLFF.

The J gene is TRBJ2-1, the V gene TRBV7-2, with 9 bases lining up with TRBD2. V was clipped by 0 bases and J by 10 bases; unmatched bases: 10. Germline CDR1 SGHTA, CDR2 FQGNSA. The CDR3 runs 16 residues. Written as DNA, the CDR3 is TGTGCCAGCAGCTTAGCTTCCTTAGCGGGGGACGGGGAGCAGTTCTTC. Protein sequence: CASSLASLAGDGEQFF.

This clone was picked up one time. The J gene is TRBJ1-2, the V gene TRBV29-1; maybe TRBD1 (5 bases). Per germline, CDR1 SQVTM and CDR2 ANQGSEA. Trimming removed 3 bases at V and 8 bases at J, with 10 bases between. This CDR3 is built from 11 residues. DNA of the CDR3: TGCAGCGTTGAGAGGGGAGGCGGCTACACCTTC. Its translation: CSVERGGGYTF.

This sequence joins TRBV5-8 and TRBJ2-7; 8 bases align to TRBD1. The V gene end was trimmed by 0 bases and the J gene end by 4 bases; junction bases not matched to a gene: 6. CDR3 length: 15 amino acids. Germline loops: CDR1 SGHTS, CDR2 YDEGEE. CDR3 bases: TGTGCCAGCAGCTTGGATGGGACAGGTCCTTACGAGCAGTACTTC. Its translation: CASSLDGTGPYEQYF.

V and J are TRBV28 and TRBJ1-1, with D possibly TRBD1 on 6 matching bases. Germline CDR1 MDHEN, CDR2 SYDVKM. With 7 bases removed from V and 4 bases from J, the gap between germline ends came to 13 bases. The CDR3 sequence is 13 residues long. CDR3 sequence reads: CASTLAGATEAFF. CDR3 nucleotide sequence: TGTGCCAGCACCCTGGCGGGGGCCACTGAAGCTTTCTTT.

J is TRBJ1-4 and V is TRBV27; 8 nucleotides align to TRBD1. J was trimmed by 14 bases and V by 5 bases; bases with no gene match: 22. The germline gives CDR1 MNHEY, CDR2 SMNVEV (reference sequence). This CDR3 spans 17 amino acids. The CDR3 coding sequence is TGTGCCAGCAGTCAGGACCCCCGAAGGACAGGGACCAGGATGCTGTTTTTT. As protein: CASSQDPRRTGTRMLFF.

The genes are TRBV15 and TRBJ2-3, with unresolved D. The V gene lost 0 bases and the J gene lost 2 bases, with 15 bases spanning the gap. The CDR3 runs to 17 residues. The germline V gene encodes CDR1 LNHNV and CDR2 YYDKDF (reference sequence). The CDR3 sequence is CATSRDSGGSNTDTQYF. DNA for the CDR3: TGTGCCACCAGCAGAGATAGTGGCGGATCAAACACAGATACGCAGTATTTT.

The V and J genes are TRBV6-1 and TRBJ1-1; D remains unclear. Germline CDR1 is MNHNS and CDR2 is SASEGT. V lost 7 bases, J lost 4 bases, and 7 bases lay in between. CDR3 size: 11 residues. This chain's CDR3 is CASTLGTEAFF. The CDR3, as DNA: TGTGCCAGCACCCTCGGCACTGAAGCTTTCTTT.

The chain couples TRBV18 to TRBJ1-1; 7 bases align to TRBD1. There are 15 residues in the CDR3. The V segment lost 3 bases and the J segment 1 base; nucleotides outside the gene matches: 5. Germline loops: CDR1 KGHSH, CDR2 LQKENI. The CDR3 coding sequence is TGTGCCAGCTCACCGTCCCGGGACAGGAACACTGAAGCTTTCTTT. As protein: CASSPSRDRNTEAFF.

The chain couples TRBV19 to TRBJ2-1; no clear D. This CDR3 region has 12 residues. The germline V and J ends were trimmed by 5 bases and 2 bases, with 4 bases remaining between them. Germline CDR1 LNHDA, CDR2 SQIVND (reference sequence). The CDR3 DNA is TGTGCCAGTAGTGGCCCCTACAATGAGCAGTTCTTC. Its protein product is CASSGPYNEQFF.

The J gene is TRBJ2-7, the V gene TRBV11-2; 11 nucleotides agree with TRBD2. Looked up from germline, CDR1 is SGHAT and CDR2 is FQNNGV. The CDR3 has 14 residues. V was pared by 4 bases and J by 7 bases, with 6 bases of the junction left unmatched. The CDR3 coding sequence is TGTGCCAGCAGCTCAAAAACTAGCGGGGGTGAGCAGTACTTC. Its protein is CASSSKTSGGEQYF.